Following are 4 T cell receptor beta chains from one sample sequenced in a study of T cell changes during pregnancy in multiple sclerosis. Using immunoSEQ multiplex PCR, the repertoire was profiled, and TCRdb retains in-frame clones only, with some absent. The data contain just over 35,000 clones, 93% of them singletons. The material sequenced was CD4+ T cells from peripheral blood mononuclear cells, taken in the first trimester of pregnancy. The receptor set was obtained from a female donor with multiple sclerosis, enrolled in a pregnancy study.

This clone was counted a few times. This sequence joins TRBV6-5 and TRBJ1-6, with D perhaps TRBD1 (5 bases). This CDR3 contains 15 residues. V gave up 4 bases and J gave up 8 bases, with 15 bases separating them. Germline lookup yields CDR1 MNHEY and CDR2 SVGAGI. As DNA, the CDR3 is TGTGCCAGCAGTTCCCTCCGACAGTGGCATTCACCCCTCCACTTT. It yields the protein CASSSLRQWHSPLHF.

The chain combines TRBV15 with TRBJ1-1; TRBD1 matches at 8 bases. CDR1 is LNHNV, CDR2 YYDKDF, per germline (reference sequence). The CDR3 is made up of 14 amino acids. Trimming took 0 bases from V and 10 from J; bases not matched to a gene: 7. As DNA, the CDR3 is TGTGCCACCAGCAGAGATAGTCAGGGGGCGGGAGCTTTCTTT. As protein: CATSRDSQGAGAFF.

This clone was recorded only once. The J gene is TRBJ1-5, the V gene TRBV11-2; D is ambiguous. V gave up 2 bases and J gave up 0 bases, with 11 bases separating them. Germline loops: CDR1 SGHAT, CDR2 FQNNGV. This CDR3 region has 16 residues. CDR3 in amino acids: CASSLMAGYSNQPQHF. The CDR3 DNA reads TGTGCCAGCAGCTTAATGGCAGGATATAGCAATCAGCCCCAGCATTTT.

This chain links TRBV10-2 with TRBJ1-6; the match to TRBD1 covers 11 bases. The junction had 10 bases not matched to a gene; V was cut back by 2 bases and J by 4 bases. This CDR3 region has 19 residues. CDR1 and CDR2 from the germline V gene are WSHSY and SAAADI. CDR3 amino acids: CASSEGTGGPKPYNSPLHF. Written as DNA, the CDR3 is TGCGCCAGCAGTGAGGGGACAGGGGGACCTAAACCTTATAATTCACCCCTCCACTTT.